This record looks at one T cell receptor beta chain sequence and its context. Antigen unknown. These data are taken from a study of identical twins. Study results and limitations: Possibly, invariant MAIT and iNKT cells partly confounded zero-insertion analyses.

The ends lost 2 bases at V and 3 bases at J; junction bases unmatched: 8. The CDR3 loop spans 16 amino acids. In germline, CDR1 is KGHDR, CDR2 SFDVKD. TCRdb passed the 5' RACE reads through MiXCR, listing each CDR3 protein once. The sample holds about 250,000 distinct CDR3 sequences, around 7.6% seen once. A further study also used this sample, focusing on yellow fever vaccine responses in identical twins.

The source of this sequence is a woman aged 18 to 35 in good health. Sequencing was performed on CD8+ T cells sorted from blood. The rearrangement links TRBV24-1 to TRBJ1-2, with TRBD1 matching over 7 bases. The CDR3 DNA reads as TGTGCCACCAGTGATTCCAGGGGGATGAACGACTATGGCTACACCTTC. Translated: CATSDSRGMNDYGYTF.